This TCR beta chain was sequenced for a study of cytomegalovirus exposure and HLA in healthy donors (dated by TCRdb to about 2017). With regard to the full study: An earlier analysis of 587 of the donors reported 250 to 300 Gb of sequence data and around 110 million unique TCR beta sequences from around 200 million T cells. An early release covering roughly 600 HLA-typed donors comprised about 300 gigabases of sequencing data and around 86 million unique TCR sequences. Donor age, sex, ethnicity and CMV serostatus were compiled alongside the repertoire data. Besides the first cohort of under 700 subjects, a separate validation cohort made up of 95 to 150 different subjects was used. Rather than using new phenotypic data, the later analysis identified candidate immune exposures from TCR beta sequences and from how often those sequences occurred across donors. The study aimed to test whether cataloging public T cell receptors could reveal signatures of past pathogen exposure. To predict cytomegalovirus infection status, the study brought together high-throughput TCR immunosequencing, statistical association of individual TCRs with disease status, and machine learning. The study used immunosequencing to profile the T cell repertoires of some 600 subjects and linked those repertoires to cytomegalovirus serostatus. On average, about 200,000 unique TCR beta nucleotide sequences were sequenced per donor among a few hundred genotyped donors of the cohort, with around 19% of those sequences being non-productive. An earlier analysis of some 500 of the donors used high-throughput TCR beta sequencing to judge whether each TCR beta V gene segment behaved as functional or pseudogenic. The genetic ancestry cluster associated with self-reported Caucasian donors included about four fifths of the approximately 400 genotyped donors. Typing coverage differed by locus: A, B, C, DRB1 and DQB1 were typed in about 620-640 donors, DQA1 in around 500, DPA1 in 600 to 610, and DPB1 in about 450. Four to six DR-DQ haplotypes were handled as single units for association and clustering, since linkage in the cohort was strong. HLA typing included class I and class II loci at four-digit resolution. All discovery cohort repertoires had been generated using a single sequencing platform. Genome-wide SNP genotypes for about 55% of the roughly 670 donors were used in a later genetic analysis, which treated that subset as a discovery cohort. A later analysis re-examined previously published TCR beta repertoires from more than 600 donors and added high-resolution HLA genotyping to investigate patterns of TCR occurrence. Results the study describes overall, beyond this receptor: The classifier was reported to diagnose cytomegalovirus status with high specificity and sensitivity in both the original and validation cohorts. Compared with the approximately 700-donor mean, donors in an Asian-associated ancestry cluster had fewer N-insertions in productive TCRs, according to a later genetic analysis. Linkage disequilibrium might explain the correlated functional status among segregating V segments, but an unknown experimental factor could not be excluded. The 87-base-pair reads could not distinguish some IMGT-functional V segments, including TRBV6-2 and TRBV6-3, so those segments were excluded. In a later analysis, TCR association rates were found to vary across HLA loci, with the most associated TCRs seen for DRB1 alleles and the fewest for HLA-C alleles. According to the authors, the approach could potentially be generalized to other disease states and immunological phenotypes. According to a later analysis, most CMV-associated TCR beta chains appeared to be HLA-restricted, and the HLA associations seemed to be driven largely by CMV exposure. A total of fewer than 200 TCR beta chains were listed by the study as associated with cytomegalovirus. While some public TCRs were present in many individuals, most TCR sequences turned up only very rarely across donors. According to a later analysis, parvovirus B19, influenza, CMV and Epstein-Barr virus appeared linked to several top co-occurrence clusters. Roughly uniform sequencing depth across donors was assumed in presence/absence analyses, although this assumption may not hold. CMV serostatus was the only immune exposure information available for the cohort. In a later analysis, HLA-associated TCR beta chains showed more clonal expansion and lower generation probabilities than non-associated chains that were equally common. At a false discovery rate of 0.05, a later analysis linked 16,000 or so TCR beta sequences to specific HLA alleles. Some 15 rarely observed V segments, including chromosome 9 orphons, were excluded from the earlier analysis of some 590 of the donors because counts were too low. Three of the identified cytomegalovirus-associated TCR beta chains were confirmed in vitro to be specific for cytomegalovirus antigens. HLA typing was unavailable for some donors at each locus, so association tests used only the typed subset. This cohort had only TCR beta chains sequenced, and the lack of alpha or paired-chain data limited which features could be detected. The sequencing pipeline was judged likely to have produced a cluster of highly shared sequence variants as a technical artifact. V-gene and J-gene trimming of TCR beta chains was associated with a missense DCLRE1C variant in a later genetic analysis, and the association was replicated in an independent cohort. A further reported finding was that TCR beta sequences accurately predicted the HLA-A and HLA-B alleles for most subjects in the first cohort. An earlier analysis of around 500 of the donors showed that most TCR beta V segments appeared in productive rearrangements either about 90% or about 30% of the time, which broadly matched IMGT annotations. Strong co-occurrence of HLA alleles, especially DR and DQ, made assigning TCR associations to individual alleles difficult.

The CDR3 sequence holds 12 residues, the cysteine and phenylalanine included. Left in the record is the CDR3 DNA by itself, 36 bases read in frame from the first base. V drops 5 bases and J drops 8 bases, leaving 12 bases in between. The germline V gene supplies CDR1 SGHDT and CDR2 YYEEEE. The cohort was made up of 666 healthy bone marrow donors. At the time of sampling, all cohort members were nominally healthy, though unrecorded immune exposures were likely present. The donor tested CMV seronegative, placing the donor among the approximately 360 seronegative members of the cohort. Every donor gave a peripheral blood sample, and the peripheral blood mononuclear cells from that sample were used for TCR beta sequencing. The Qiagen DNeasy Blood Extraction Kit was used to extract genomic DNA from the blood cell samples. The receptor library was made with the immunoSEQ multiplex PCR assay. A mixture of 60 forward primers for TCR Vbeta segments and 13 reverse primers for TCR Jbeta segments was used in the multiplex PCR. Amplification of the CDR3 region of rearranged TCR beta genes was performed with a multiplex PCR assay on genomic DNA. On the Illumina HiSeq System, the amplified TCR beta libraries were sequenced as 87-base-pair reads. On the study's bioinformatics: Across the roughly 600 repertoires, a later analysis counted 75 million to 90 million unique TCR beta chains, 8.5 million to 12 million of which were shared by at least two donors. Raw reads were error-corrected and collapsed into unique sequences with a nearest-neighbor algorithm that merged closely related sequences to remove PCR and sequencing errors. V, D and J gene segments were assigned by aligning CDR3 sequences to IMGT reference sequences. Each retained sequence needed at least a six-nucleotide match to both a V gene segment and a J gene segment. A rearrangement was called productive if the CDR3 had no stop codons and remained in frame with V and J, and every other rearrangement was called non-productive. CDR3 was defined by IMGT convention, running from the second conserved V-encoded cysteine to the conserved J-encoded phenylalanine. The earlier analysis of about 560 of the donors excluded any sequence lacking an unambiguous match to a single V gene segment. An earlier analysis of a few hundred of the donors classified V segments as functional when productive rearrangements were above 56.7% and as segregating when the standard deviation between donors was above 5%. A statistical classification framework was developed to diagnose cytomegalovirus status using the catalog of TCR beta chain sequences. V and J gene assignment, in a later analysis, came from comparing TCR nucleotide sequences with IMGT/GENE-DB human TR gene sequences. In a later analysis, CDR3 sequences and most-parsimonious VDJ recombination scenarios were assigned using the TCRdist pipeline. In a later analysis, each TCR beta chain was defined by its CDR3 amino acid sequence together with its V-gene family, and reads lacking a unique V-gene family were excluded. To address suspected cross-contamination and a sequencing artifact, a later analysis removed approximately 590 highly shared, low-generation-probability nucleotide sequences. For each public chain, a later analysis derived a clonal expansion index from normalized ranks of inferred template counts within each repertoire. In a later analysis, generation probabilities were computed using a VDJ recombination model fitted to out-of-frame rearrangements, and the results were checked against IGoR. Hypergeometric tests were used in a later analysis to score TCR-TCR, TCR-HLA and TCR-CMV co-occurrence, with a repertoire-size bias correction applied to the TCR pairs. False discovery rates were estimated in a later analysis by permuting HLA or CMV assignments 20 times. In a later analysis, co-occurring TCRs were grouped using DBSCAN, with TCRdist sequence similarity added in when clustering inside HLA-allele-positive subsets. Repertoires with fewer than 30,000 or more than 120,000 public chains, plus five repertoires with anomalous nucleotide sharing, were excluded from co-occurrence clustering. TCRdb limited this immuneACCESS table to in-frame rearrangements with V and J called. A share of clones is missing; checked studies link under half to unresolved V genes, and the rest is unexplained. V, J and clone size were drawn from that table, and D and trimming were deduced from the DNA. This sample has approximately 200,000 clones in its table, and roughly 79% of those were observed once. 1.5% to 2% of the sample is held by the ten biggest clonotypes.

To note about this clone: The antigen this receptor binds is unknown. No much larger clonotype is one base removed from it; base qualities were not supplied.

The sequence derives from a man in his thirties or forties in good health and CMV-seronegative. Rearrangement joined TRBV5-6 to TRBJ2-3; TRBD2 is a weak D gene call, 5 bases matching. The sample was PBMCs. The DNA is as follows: TGTGCCAGCAGAATGAGGGCTGGTACGCAGTATTTT. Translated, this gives CASRMRAGTQYF.